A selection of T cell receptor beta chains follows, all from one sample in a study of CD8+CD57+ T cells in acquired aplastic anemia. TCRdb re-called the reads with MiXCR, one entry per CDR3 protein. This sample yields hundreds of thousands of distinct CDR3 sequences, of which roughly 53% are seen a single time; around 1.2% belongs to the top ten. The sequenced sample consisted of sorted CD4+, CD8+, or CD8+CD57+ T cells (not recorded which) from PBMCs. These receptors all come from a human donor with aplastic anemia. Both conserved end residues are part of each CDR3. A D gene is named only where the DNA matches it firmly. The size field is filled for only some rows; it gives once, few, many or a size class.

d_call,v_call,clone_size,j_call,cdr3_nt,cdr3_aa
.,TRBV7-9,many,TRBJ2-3,TGTGCCAGCAGCTTAGGGGGCGGCAGGGAGTGGAGCACAGATACGCAGTATTTT,CASSLGGGREWSTDTQYF
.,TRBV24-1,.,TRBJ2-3,TGTGCCACCCGCTCGGGCAGGGCTACAGATACGCAGTATTTT,CATRSGRATDTQYF
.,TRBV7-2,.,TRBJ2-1,TGTGCCAGCAGCTTAGCCAACAGGGATCGGTTCTTC,CASSLANRDRFF
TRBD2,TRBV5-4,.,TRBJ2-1,TGTGCCAGCAGCCCAGGGACTAGCGGGGGGGCCTATGAGCAGTTCTTC,CASSPGTSGGAYEQFF
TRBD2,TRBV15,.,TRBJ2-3,TGTGCCACCAGCAGAGGGACTAGCGGGACAGATACGCAGTATTTT,CATSRGTSGTDTQYF
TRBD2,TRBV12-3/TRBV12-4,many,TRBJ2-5,TGTGCCAGCAGCGGCGGGGGACTCCAAGAGACCCAGTACTTC,CASSGGGLQETQYF
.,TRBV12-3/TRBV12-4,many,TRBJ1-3,TGTGCCAGCAGTTTCTCTGGAAACACCATATATTTT,CASSFSGNTIYF
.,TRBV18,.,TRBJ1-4,TGTGCCAGCTCACCACGGGAGGGGACCGGTGAAAAACTGTTTTTT,CASSPREGTGEKLFF
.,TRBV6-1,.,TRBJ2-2,TGTGCCAGCAGTGAAGTGGGCAGAGTGACCGGGGAGCTGTTTTTT,CASSEVGRVTGELFF
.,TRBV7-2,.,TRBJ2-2,TGTGCCAGCAGCCCCGCAGGACCGACACCTGGGGGGGAGCTGTTTTTT,CASSPAGPTPGGELFF
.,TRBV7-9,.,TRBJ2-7,TGTGCCAGCAGCTTAGATACTGTCGATTACGAGCAGCACTTC,CASSLDTVDYEQHF
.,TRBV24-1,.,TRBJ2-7,TGTGCCACCAGTGATTCCAGGGTCAGTGGTTCCTACGAGCAGTACTTC,CATSDSRVSGSYEQYF
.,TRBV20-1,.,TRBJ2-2,TGCAGTACTCCAGTAGGGACATTAAACACCGGGGAGCTGTTTTTT,CSTPVGTLNTGELFF
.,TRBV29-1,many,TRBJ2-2,TGCAGTCCGCAAACCGGGGAGCTGTTTTTT,CSPQTGELFF
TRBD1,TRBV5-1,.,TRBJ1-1,TGCGCCAGCAGCAGCCCCGGGACAGGGCCTGAAGCTTTCTTT,CASSSPGTGPEAFF
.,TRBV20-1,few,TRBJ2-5,TGCAGTGCGGGAAAAGAGACCCAGTACTTC,CSAGKETQYF
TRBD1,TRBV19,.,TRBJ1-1,TGTGCCAGTAGTATAACACGGGACAGCACTGAAGCTTTCTTT,CASSITRDSTEAFF
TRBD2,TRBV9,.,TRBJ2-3,TGTGCCAGCAGCGCCAAGGGTAGCGGGGGAAACACAGATACGCAGTATTTT,CASSAKGSGGNTDTQYF
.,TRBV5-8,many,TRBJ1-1,TGTGCCAGCAGCTCTGGACAGCCCCCCGTAAGCGCTGAAGCTTTCTTT,CASSSGQPPVSAEAFF
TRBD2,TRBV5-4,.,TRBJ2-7,TGTGCCAGCAGCCAATCAGTCCTAGCGGGGGGCGAGCAGTACTTC,CASSQSVLAGGEQYF
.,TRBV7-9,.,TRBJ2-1,TGTGCCAGCAGCCCGACGGTTAGCTCCTACAATGAGCAGTTCTTC,CASSPTVSSYNEQFF
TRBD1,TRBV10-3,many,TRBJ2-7,TGTGCCATCAGGGGGACAGATTCCTACGAGCAGTACTTC,CAIRGTDSYEQYF
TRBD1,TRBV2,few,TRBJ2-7,TGTGCCAGCAAGGGACAGGGTTTAGGGGAGCAGTACTTC,CASKGQGLGEQYF
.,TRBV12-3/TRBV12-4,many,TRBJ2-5,TGTGCCAGCAGTTACGCAGAGACCCAGTACTTC,CASSYAETQYF
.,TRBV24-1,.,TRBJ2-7,TGTGCCTCTCATAAACCCGGCTCGGACACCTACGAGCAGTACTTC,CASHKPGSDTYEQYF
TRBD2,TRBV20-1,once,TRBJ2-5,TGCAGTGTCGGGACTAGCGGGGTGGAGACCCAGTACTTC,CSVGTSGVETQYF
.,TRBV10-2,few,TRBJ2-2,TGCGCCAGCAGTGACGGCTGGCATTACACCGGGGAGCTGTTTTTT,CASSDGWHYTGELFF
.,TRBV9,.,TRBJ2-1,TGTGCCAGCAGCTCCTACAGCGATGAGCAGTTCTTC,CASSSYSDEQFF
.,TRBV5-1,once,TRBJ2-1,TGCGCCAGCAGCTTGGCACAGGGTGGGTACAATGATCAGTTCTTC,CASSLAQGGYNDQFF
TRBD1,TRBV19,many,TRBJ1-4,TGTGCCAGTAGTCAACGGGACAGGCCAACTAATGAAAAACTGTTTTTT,CASSQRDRPTNEKLFF
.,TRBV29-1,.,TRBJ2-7,TGCAGCGTTGAAGATCGTCGAGCGCGCTCCTACGAGCAGTACTTC,CSVEDRRARSYEQYF
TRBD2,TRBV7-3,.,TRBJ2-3,TGTGCCAGCAGCCCGGGGGGTGGCGGGAGCTTAGATACGCAGTATTTT,CASSPGGGGSLDTQYF
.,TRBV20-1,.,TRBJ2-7,TGCAGTGCTAGAGTCCCTAGCGAGGAGCAGTACTTC,CSARVPSEEQYF
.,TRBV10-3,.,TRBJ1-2,TGTGCCATCAGTGAGGTGAGAACCGGCTACACCTTC,CAISEVRTGYTF
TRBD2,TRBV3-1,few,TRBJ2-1,TGTGCCAGCAGCCAAACGGGGGGGATATACAATGAGCAGTTCTTC,CASSQTGGIYNEQFF
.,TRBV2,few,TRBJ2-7,TGTGCCAGCAGTGACCCCCGGTCGGCCTACGAGCAGTACTTC,CASSDPRSAYEQYF
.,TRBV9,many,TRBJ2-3,TGTGCCAGCAGCGCACTCTCAGGACGTAGGTTGGATACGCAGTATTTT,CASSALSGRRLDTQYF
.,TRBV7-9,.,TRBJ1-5,TGTGCCAGCAGCTTAGGGGGGACGGTTACTCAGCCCCAGCATTTT,CASSLGGTVTQPQHF
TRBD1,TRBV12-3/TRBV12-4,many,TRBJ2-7,TGTGCCAGCACCGAACAGGGGATTATCTACGAGCAGTACTTC,CASTEQGIIYEQYF
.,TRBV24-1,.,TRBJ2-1,TGTGCCACCAGTGATGTAATGATAAACAATGAGCAGTTCTTC,CATSDVMINNEQFF
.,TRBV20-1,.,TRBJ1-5,TGCAGTGCTAGAACGGGGAGATCAGGCGAGACCCAGCATTTT,CSARTGRSGETQHF